This TCR beta chain was sequenced in a study of cytomegalovirus exposure and HLA in healthy donors. Sequencing used immunoSEQ multiplex PCR; TCRdb keeps in-frame clones, though not all of them. The repertoire includes fewer than 130,000 clones, roughly nine tenths of them detected once, and approximately 1.9% sits in the top ten. Study-wide findings and caveats: Rare sequences made up most TCRs, while some public TCRs were found in many donors. As confirmed in vitro, a few CMV-associated chains were specific for CMV antigens. It was reported that the classifier diagnosed cytomegalovirus status with high specificity and sensitivity in both the original and validation cohorts.

Note on this clone: What it binds is unknown.

Trimming pared 4 bases from V and 4 bases from J, leaving 14 bases between. CDR3 length: 14 residues. From germline, CDR1 is SGHRS and CDR2 YFSETQ. This receptor was identified in a woman in her late teens or twenties in good health and CMV-seronegative. Input material: PBMCs. The chain links TRBV5-1 to TRBJ1-2; perhaps TRBD1 as D (6 bases). The CDR3 bases are TGCGCCAGCAGCCCGGGGGGCTTGGGCTATGGCTACACCTTC. Its protein is CASSPGGLGYGYTF. Using reference TRBV5-1 and TRBJ1-2 for the parts outside the CDR3, the full variable domain is KAGVTQTPRYLIKTRGQQVTLSCSPISGHRSVSWYQQTPGQGLQFLFEYFSETQRNKGNFPGRFSGRQFSNSRSEMNVSTLELGDSALYLCASSPGGLGYGYTFGSGTRLTVV.